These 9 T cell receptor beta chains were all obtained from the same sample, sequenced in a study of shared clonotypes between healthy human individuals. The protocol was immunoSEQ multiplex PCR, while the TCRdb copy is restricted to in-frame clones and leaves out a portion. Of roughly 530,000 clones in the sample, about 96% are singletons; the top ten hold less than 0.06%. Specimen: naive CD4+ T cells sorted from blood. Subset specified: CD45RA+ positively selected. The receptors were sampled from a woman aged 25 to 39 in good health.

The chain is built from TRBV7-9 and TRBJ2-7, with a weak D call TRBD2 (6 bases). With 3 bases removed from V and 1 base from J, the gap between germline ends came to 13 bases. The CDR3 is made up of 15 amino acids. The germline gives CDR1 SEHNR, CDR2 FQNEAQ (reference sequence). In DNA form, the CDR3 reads TGTGCCAGCAGCTTCGAGCGCGGGATTTCCTACGAGCAGTACTTC. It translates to CASSFERGISYEQYF.

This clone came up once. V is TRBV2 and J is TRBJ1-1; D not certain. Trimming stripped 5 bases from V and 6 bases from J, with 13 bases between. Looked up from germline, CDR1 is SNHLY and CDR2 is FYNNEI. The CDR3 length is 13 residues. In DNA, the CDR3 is TGTGCCAGCAGTTACTATCTCGGGTCTGAAGCTTTCTTT. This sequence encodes CASSYYLGSEAFF.

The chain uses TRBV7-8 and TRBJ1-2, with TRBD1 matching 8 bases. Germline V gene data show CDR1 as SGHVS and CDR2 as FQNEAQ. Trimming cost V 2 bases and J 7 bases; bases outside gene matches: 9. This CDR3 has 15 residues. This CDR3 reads CASSLIRTGRGGYTF. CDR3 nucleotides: TGTGCCAGCAGCTTAATTCGGACAGGGAGGGGTGGCTACACCTTC.

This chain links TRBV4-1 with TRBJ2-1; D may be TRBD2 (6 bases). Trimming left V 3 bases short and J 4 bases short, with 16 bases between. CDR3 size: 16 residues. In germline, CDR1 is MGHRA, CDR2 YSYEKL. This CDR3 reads CASSQTVAERYNEQFF. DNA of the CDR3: TGCGCCAGCAGCCAGACGGTAGCGGAAAGATACAATGAGCAGTTCTTC.

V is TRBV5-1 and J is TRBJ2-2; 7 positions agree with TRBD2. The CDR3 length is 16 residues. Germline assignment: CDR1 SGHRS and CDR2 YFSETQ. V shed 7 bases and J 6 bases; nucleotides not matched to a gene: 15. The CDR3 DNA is TGCGCCAGCTTCTCCGGGAGGAACCCTGTATCCGGGGAGCTGTTTTTT. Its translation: CASFSGRNPVSGELFF.

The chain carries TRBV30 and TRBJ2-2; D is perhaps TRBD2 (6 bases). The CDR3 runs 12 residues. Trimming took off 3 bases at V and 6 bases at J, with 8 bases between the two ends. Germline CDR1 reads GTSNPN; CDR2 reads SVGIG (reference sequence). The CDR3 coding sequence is TGTGCCTGGAGCCGACTAGCCGGGGAGCTGTTTTTT. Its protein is CAWSRLAGELFF.

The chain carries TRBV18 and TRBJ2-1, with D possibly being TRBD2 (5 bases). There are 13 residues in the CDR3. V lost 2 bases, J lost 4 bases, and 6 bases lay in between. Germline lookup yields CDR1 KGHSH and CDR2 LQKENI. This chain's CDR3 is CASSPEGYNEQFF. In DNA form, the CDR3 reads TGTGCCAGCTCACCAGAGGGTTACAATGAGCAGTTCTTC.

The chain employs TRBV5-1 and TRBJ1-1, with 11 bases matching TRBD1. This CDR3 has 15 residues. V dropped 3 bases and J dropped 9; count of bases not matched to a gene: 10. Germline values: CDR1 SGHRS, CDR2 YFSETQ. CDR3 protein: CASSWGVGQGAQAFF. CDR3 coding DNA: TGCGCCAGCAGCTGGGGAGTCGGACAGGGGGCGCAAGCTTTCTTT.

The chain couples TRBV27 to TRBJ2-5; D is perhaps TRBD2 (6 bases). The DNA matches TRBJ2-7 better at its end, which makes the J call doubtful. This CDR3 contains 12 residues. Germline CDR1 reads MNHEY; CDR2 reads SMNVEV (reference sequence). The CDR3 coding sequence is TGTGCCAGCGGGCTTCGGGGGTACGAGCAGTACTTC. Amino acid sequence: CASGLRGYEQYF.